This T cell receptor beta chain was profiled in a study of T-cell memory formation after mild COVID-19. With respect to this clonotype: Its antigen is not identified.

From the 5' RACE reads, TCRdb called clonotypes with MiXCR, one entry per CDR3 protein. The table records nearly 350,000 distinct CDR3 sequences, roughly 13% of them present only once. General observations from the study: Contracting clones from day 15 to 85 had balanced CD4/CD8; later expanders favoured CD4+. Nothing showed for sure that second-wave clones peaking on day 37 were SARS-CoV-2 specific.

Per germline, CDR1 SGHRS and CDR2 YFSETQ. The CDR3 runs to 11 residues. The germline V and J ends were trimmed by 5 bases and 5 bases, with 7 bases remaining between them. The chain is built from TRBV5-1 and TRBJ2-5; D is ambiguous. Sequencing was done on a sample of PBMCs or a T cell subset sorted from them (not recorded which). The receptor comes from a man younger than 35 who had mild COVID-19 (a few samples of this study predate the infection). Cell type and time point are not known. For the CDR3, the DNA is TGCGCCAGCAGACGTGACGAGACCCAGTACTTC. Residues: CASRRDETQYF. Full variable domain (outside the CDR3, taken from reference TRBV5-1 and TRBJ2-5): KAGVTQTPRYLIKTRGQQVTLSCSPISGHRSVSWYQQTPGQGLQFLFEYFSETQRNKGNFPGRFSGRQFSNSRSEMNVSTLELGDSALYLCASRRDETQYFGPGTRLLVL.